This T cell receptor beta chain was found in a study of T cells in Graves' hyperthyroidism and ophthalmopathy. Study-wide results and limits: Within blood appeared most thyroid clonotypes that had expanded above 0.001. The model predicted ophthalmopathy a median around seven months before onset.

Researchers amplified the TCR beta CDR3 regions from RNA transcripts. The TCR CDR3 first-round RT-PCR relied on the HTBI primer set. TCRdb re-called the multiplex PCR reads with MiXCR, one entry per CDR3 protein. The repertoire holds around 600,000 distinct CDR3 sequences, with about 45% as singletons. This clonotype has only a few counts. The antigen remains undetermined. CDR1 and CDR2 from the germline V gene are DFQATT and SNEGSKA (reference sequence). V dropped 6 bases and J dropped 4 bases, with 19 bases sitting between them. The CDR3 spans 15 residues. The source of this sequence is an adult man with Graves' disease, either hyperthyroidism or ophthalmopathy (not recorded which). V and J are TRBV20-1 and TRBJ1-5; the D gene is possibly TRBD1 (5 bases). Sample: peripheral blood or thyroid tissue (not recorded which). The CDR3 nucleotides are TGCAGTGCCAAGGTTGGGCCAGGGTCGAATCAGCCCCAGCATTTT. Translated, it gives CSAKVGPGSNQPQHF.